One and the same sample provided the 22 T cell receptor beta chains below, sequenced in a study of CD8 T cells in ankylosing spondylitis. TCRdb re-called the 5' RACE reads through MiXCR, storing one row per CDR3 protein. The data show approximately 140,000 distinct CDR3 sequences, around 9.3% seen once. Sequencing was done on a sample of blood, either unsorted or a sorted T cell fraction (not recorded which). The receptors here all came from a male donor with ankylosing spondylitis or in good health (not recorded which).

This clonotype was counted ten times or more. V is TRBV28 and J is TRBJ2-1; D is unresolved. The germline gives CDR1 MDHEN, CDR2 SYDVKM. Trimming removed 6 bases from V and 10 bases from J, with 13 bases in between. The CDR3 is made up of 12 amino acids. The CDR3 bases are TGTGCCAGCAGCCCCATTCGGTCGGAGCAGTTCTTC. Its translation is CASSPIRSEQFF.

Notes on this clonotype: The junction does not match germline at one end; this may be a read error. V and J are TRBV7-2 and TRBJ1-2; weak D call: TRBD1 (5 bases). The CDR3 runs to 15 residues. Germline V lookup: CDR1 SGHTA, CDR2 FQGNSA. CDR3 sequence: CASSLGARANHGYTF. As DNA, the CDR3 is TGTGCCAGCAGCTTAGGAGCCAGGGCTAACCATGGCTACACCTTC.

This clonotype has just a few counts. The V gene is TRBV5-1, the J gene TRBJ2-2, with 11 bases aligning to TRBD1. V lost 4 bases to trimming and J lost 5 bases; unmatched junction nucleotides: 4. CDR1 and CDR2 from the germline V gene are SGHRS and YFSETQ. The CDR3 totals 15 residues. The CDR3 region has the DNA TGCGCCAGCAGCAGAGGACAGGGGGCGACCGGGGAGCTGTTTTTT. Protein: CASSRGQGATGELFF. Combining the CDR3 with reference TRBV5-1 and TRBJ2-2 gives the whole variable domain KAGVTQTPRYLIKTRGQQVTLSCSPISGHRSVSWYQQTPGQGLQFLFEYFSETQRNKGNFPGRFSGRQFSNSRSEMNVSTLELGDSALYLCASSRGQGATGELFFGEGSRLTVL.

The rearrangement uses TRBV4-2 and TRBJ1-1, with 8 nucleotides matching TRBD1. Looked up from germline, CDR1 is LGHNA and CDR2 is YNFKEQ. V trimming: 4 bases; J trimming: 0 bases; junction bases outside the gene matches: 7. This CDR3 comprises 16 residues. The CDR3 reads CASSPKGGQVNTEAFF. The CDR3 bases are TGTGCCAGCAGCCCTAAGGGGGGACAGGTGAACACTGAAGCTTTCTTT.

CDR3 protein: CASSTGTEAEQETQYF. The CDR3 nucleotides read TGTGCCAGCAGTACCGGGACAGAAGCAGAACAAGAGACCCAGTACTTC. The V gene is TRBV6-2 or TRBV6-3, the J gene TRBJ2-5; 7 bases are a match to TRBD1. Trimming cost V 5 bases and J 2 bases; bases outside gene matches: 11. Germline CDR1 and CDR2: MNHEY and SVGEGT. The CDR3 is 16 amino acids.

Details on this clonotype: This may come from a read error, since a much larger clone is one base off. CDR3 bases: TGTGCCAGCATGCTGCGGCCTCTGGGACAGGGTTCTGGAAACACCATATATTTT. It is translated as CASMLRPLGQGSGNTIYF. The V and J genes are TRBV11-2 and TRBJ1-3; TRBD1 aligns across 9 bases. The CDR3 consists of 18 residues. V lost 7 bases and J lost 1; bases outside the gene matches: 14. CDR1 is SGHAT and CDR2 is FQNNGV in the germline V gene.

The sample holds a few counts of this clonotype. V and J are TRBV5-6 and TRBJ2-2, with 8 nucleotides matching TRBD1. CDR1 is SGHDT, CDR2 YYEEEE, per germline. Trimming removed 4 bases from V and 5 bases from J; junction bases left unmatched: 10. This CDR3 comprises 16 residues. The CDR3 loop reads CASSKRGTGVTGELFF. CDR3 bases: TGTGCCAGCAGCAAGCGCGGGACAGGAGTTACCGGGGAGCTGTTTTTT.

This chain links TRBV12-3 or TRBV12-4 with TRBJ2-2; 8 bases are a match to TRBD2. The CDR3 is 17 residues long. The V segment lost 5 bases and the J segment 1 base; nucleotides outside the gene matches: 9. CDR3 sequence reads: CASSTPRTSRNTGELFF. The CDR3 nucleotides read TGTGCCAGCAGTACCCCAAGGACTAGCAGGAACACCGGGGAGCTGTTTTTT.

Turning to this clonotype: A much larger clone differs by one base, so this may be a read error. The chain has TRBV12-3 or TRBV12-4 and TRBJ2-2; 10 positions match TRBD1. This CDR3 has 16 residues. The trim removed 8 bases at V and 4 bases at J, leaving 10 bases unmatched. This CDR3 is CASVRGQGMSTGELFF. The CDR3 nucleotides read TGTGCCAGCGTTCGGGGACAGGGGATGAGCACCGGGGAGCTGTTTTTT.

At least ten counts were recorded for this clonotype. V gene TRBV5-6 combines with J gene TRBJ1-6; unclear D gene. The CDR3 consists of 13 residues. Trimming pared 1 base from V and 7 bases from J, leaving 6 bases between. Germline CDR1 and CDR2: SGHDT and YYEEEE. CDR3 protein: CASSLFWNSPLHF. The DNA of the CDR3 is TGTGCCAGCAGCTTGTTCTGGAATTCACCCCTCCACTTT.

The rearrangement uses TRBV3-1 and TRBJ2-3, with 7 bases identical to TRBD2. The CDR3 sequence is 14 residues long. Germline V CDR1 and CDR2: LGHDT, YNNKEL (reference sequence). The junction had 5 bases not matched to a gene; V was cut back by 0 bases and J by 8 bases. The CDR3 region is CASSQDEWEGTQYF. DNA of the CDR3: TGTGCCAGCAGCCAAGATGAATGGGAGGGTACGCAGTATTTT.

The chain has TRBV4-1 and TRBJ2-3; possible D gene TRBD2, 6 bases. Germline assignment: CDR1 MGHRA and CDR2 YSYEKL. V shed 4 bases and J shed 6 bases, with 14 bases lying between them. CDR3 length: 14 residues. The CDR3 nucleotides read TGCGCCAGCAGCCCCAACCTGCTAGCGGATACGCAGTATTTT. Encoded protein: CASSPNLLADTQYF.

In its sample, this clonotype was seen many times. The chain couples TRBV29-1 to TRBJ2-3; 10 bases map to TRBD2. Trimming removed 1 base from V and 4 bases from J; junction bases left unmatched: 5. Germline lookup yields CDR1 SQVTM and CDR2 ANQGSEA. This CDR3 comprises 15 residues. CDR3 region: CSVEGGSGRSDTQYF. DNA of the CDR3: TGCAGCGTTGAAGGCGGTAGCGGGAGGTCAGATACGCAGTATTTT.

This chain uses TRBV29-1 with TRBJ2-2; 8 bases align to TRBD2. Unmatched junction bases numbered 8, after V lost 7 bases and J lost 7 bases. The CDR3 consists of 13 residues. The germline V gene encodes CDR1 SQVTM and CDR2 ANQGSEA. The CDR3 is CSANPGTSGELFF. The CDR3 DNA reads TGCAGCGCCAACCCCGGGACTAGCGGGGAGCTGTTTTTT.

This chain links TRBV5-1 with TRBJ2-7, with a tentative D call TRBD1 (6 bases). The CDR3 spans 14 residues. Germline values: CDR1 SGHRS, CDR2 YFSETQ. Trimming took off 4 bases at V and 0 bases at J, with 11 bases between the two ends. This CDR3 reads CASSPGTSSYEQYF. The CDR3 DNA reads TGCGCCAGCAGCCCCGGGACATCCTCCTACGAGCAGTACTTC.

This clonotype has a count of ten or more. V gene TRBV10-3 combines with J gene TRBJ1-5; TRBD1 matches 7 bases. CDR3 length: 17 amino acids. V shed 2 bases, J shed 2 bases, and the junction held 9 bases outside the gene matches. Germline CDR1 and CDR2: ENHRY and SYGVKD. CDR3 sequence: CAISEGGDRWGNQPQHF. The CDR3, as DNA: TGTGCCATCAGTGAGGGAGGGGACAGATGGGGCAATCAGCCCCAGCATTTT.

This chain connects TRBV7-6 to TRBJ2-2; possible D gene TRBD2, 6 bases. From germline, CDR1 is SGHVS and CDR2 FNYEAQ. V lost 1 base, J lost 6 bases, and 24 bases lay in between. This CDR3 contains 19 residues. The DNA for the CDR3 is TGTGCCAGCAGCTTAGTCTTGCGGGAACTAGGCGGCCTTCCCGGGGAGCTGTTTTTT. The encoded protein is CASSLVLRELGGLPGELFF.

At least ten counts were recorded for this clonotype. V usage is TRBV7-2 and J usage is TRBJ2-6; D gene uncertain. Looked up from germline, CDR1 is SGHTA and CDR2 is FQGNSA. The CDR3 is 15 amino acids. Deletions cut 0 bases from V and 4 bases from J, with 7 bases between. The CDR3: CASSLAVGGANVLTF. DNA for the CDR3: TGTGCCAGCAGCTTAGCAGTCGGCGGGGCCAACGTCCTGACTTTC.

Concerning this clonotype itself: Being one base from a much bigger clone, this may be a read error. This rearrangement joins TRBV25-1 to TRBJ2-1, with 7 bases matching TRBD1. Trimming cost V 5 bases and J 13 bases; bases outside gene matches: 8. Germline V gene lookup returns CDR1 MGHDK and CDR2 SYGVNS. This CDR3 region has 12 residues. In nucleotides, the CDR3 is TGTGCCAGCAGTACTGACAGGGTTGACCAGTTCTTC. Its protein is CASSTDRVDQFF.

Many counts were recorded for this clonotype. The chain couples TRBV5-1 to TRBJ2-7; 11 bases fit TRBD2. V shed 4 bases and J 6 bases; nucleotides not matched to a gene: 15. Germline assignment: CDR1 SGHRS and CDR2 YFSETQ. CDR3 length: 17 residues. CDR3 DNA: TGCGCCAGCAGCAGGGGCACTAGCGGGAGTGGGATTGGCGAGCAGTACTTC. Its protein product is CASSRGTSGSGIGEQYF.

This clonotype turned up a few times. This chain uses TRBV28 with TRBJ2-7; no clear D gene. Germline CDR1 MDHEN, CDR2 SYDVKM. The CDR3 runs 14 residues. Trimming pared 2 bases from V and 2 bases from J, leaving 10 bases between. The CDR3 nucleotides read TGTGCCAGCAGTTTACCGGTACGGACCTACGAGCAGTACTTC. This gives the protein CASSLPVRTYEQYF. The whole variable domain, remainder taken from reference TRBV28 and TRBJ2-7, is DVKVTQSSRYLVKRTGEKVFLECVQDMDHENMFWYRQDPGLGLRLIYFSYDVKMKEKGDIPEGYSVSREKKERFSLILESASTNQTSMYLCASSLPVRTYEQYFGPGTRLTVT.

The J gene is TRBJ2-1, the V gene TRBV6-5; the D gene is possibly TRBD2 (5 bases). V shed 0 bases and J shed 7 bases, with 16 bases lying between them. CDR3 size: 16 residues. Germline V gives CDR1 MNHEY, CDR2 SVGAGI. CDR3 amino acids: CASSYSTAIRGNEQFF. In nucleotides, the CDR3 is TGTGCCAGCAGTTACTCGACGGCTATCCGGGGTAATGAGCAGTTCTTC.